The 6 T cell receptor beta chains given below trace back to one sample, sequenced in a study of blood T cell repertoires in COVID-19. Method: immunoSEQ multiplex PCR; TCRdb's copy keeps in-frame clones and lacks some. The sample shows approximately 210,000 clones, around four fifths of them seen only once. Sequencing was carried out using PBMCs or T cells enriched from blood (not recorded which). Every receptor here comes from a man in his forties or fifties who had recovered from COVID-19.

The CDR3 DNA reads TGTGCCAGCAGTGCCTACGGGACAGGCATCCAGGGCTACACCTTC. Amino acid sequence: CASSAYGTGIQGYTF. The chain links TRBV27 to TRBJ1-2, with 8 bases identical to TRBD1. The V and J ends lost 5 bases and 8 bases, in that order; junction bases with no gene match: 13. The CDR3 is made up of 15 amino acids. Germline V CDR1 and CDR2: MNHEY, SMNVEV (reference sequence).

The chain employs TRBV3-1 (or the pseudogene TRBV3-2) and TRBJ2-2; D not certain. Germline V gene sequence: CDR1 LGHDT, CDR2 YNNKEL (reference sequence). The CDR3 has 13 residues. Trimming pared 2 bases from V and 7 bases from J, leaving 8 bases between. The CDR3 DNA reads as TGTGCCAGCAGCCAACCAGGTGGCGGGGAGCTGTTTTTT. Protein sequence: CASSQPGGGELFF.

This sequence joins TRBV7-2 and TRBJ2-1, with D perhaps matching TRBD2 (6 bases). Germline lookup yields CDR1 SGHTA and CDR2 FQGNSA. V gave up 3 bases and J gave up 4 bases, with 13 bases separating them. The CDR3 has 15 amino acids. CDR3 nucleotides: TGTGCCAGCAGCTTCGGGGGTGGGGGTTACAATGAGCAGTTCTTC. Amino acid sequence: CASSFGGGGYNEQFF.

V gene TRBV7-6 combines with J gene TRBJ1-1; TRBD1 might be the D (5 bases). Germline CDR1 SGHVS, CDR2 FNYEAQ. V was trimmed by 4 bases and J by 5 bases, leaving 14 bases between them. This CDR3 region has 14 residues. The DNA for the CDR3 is TGTGCCAGCAGCTCCAGCGGGCGGGGGACTGAAGCTTTCTTT. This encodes CASSSSGRGTEAFF.

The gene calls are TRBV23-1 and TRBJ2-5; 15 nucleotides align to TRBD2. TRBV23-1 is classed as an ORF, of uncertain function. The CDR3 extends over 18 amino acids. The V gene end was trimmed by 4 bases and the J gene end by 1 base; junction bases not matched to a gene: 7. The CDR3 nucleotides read TGCGCCAGCAGTCCGGGACTAGCGGGGGGCCTCAGCCAAGAGACCCAGTACTTC. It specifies CASSPGLAGGLSQETQYF.

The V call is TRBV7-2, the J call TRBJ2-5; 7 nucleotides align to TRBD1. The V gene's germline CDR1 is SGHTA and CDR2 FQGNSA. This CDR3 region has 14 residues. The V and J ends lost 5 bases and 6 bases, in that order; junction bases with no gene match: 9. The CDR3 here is CASSGAGGRKTQYF. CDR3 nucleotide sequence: TGTGCCAGCAGCGGAGCAGGGGGTCGTAAGACCCAGTACTTC. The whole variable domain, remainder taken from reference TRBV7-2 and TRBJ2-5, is GAGVSQSPSNKVTEKGKDVELRCDPISGHTALYWYRQSLGQGLEFLIYFQGNSAPDKSGLPSDRFSAERTGGSVSTLTIQRTQQEDSAVYLCASSGAGGRKTQYFGPGTRLLVL.